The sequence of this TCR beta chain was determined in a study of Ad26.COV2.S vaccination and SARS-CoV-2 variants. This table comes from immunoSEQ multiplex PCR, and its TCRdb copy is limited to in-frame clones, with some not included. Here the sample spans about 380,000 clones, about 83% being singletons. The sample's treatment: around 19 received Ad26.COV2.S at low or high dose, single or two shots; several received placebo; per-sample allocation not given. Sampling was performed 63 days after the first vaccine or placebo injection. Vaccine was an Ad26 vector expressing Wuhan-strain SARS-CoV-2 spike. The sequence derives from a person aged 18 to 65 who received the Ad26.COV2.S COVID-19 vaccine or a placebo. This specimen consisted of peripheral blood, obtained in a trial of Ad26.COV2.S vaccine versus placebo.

CDR3: CAWRWGTAPNEQYF. CDR3 DNA sequence: TGTGCCTGGAGGTGGGGGACAGCCCCCAACGAGCAGTACTTC. This rearrangement joins TRBV30 to TRBJ2-7; 7 nucleotides line up with TRBD1. The CDR3 has 14 residues. Germline lookup yields CDR1 GTSNPN and CDR2 SVGIG (reference sequence). Losses at the gene ends were 3 bases for V and 5 bases for J; bases not matched to a gene: 10.